This T cell receptor beta chain was recorded in a study of CD8+ T cells in alopecia areata. In each case, RNA was isolated and then reverse transcribed into cDNA as the sequencing template. TCRdb keeps only in-frame clones here, not all; method: immunoSEQ multiplex PCR. The sample holds over 150,000 clones; 53% are singletons and the top ten take less than 14%. Germline V gene data show CDR1 as LNHNV and CDR2 as YYDKDF (reference sequence). Trimming removed 6 bases at V and 2 bases at J, with 16 bases between. CDR3 length equals 16 residues. This sample's treatment: oral pan-JAK inhibitor, 5-10 mg twice daily.

Specimen: CD8+ T cells sorted from blood, collected at week 24, from a patient treated with tofacitinib. This TCR was sampled from a human donor with alopecia areata. The genes are TRBV15 and TRBJ2-2, with D perhaps assigned TRBD1 or TRBD2 (6 bases each). CDR3 nucleotide sequence: TGTGCCACCAGAGGCGAGCCGGGGGCAAACACCGGGGAGCTGTTTTTT. Translated, it gives CATRGEPGANTGELFF.